The 14 T cell receptor beta chains below all came from one sample that was sequenced in a study of cytomegalovirus exposure and HLA in healthy donors. TCRdb's table, derived via immunoSEQ multiplex PCR, lists solely in-frame clones and lacks some. The sample yields some 100,000 clones, about 91% seen once. The sample taken for sequencing was PBMCs. The receptor source for this set is a young man in good health and CMV-seronegative.

The V and J genes are TRBV4-2 and TRBJ2-7; TRBD2 aligns across 9 bases. CDR1 and CDR2 (germline): LGHNA, YNFKEQ. V gave up 3 bases and J gave up 0 bases; unmatched junction bases: 6. CDR3 length: 16 residues. The CDR3 loop is CASSQETSGYSYEQYF. CDR3 nucleotide sequence: TGTGCCAGCAGCCAGGAAACTAGCGGGTACTCCTACGAGCAGTACTTC.

J is TRBJ1-5 and V is TRBV2, with D unresolved. The CDR3 loop spans 17 amino acids. The V end was cut by 7 bases, the J end by 0 bases, with 19 bases between. Germline V gene data show CDR1 as SNHLY and CDR2 as FYNNEI. CDR3 sequence reads: CASNYEAEGFSNQPQHF. CDR3 nucleotides: TGTGCCAGCAACTATGAGGCCGAGGGCTTTAGCAATCAGCCCCAGCATTTT.

This sequence joins TRBV7-9 and TRBJ2-6, with TRBD1 as a possible D gene (5 bases). V dropped 3 bases and J dropped 2 bases, with 8 bases sitting between them. The CDR3 is 15 residues long. Germline CDR1 is SEHNR and CDR2 is FQNEAQ (reference sequence). The CDR3: CASSFRAAGANVLTF. CDR3 nucleotides: TGTGCCAGCAGCTTCAGGGCGGCTGGGGCCAACGTCCTGACTTTC.

This chain connects TRBV14 to TRBJ1-2; D not certain. Per the germline V gene, CDR1 is SGHDN and CDR2 is FVKESK. This CDR3 is 12 amino acids long. V was clipped by 4 bases and J by 2 bases, with 5 bases between them. This CDR3 is CASSLQNYGYTF. CDR3 bases: TGTGCCAGCAGCCTACAGAACTATGGCTACACCTTC.

The genes are TRBV9 and TRBJ2-2; TRBD2 matches 15 bases. The length of the CDR3 is 16 residues. Germline loops: CDR1 SGDLS, CDR2 YYNGEE. The J segment lost 6 bases and the V segment lost 4 bases, leaving 4 bases of the junction unmatched. DNA for the CDR3: TGTGCCAGCAGCCCGGGGACTAGCGGGAGGCCCGGGGAGCTGTTTTTT. This gives the protein CASSPGTSGRPGELFF.

The gene calls are TRBV5-1 and TRBJ2-5; D is perhaps TRBD2 (6 bases). The V gene lost 6 bases and the J gene lost 2 bases, with 11 bases spanning the gap. Germline V gene sequence: CDR1 SGHRS, CDR2 YFSETQ. The CDR3 totals 13 residues. The CDR3 coding sequence is TGCGCCAGCAACCGGGACTTACAAGAGACCCAGTACTTC. This codes for CASNRDLQETQYF.

V usage is TRBV29-1 and J usage is TRBJ1-2; unclear D gene. V was clipped by 4 bases and J by 4 bases, with 19 bases between them. Germline V gives CDR1 SQVTM, CDR2 ANQGSEA. The CDR3 sequence is 15 residues long. CDR3 protein: CSVVSAASSSYGYTF. CDR3 DNA: TGCAGCGTTGTCTCAGCGGCCAGTAGTAGCTATGGCTACACCTTC.

The chain couples TRBV14 to TRBJ2-3, with TRBD2 matching over 8 bases. The V gene end was trimmed by 1 base and the J gene end by 2 bases; junction bases not matched to a gene: 20. The germline V gene encodes CDR1 SGHDN and CDR2 FVKESK. The CDR3 is 21 residues long. The CDR3 here is CASSQGPLRSGGGPSTDTQYF. In DNA form, the CDR3 reads TGTGCCAGCAGCCAAGGCCCCCTGCGAAGCGGGGGAGGACCATCCACAGATACGCAGTATTTT. Drawing the rest from reference TRBV14 and TRBJ2-3, the complete variable domain is EAGVTQFPSHSVIEKGQTVTLRCDPISGHDNLYWYRRVMGKEIKFLLHFVKESKQDESGMPNNRFLAERTGGTYSTLKVQPAELEDSGVYFCASSQGPLRSGGGPSTDTQYFGPGTRLTVL.

In its sample, this clone was seen a few times. J is TRBJ1-2 and V is TRBV10-3, with 7 nucleotides matching TRBD1. This CDR3 is 15 amino acids long. J was trimmed by 4 bases and V by 2 bases; bases with no gene match: 7. CDR1 and CDR2 (germline): ENHRY, SYGVKD. CDR3 sequence: CAISEPRQGPYGYTF. DNA of the CDR3: TGTGCCATCAGTGAGCCTAGACAGGGCCCCTATGGCTACACCTTC.

This clone showed up just once. This chain links TRBV14 with TRBJ2-5, with 11 bases aligning to TRBD2. Germline trimming cut 4 bases from V and 4 bases from J; bases unmatched to any gene: 26. This CDR3 has 22 amino acids. Per the germline V gene, CDR1 is SGHDN and CDR2 is FVKESK. Here the CDR3 DNA reads TGTGCCAGCAGCCCCACTATGGGAGGACTAGCGGGTTCCTCGGAGTCAGGAGAGACCCAGTACTTC. This encodes CASSPTMGGLAGSSESGETQYF.

V is TRBV28 and J is TRBJ1-2; weak D call: TRBD1 (5 bases). The V gene's germline CDR1 is MDHEN and CDR2 SYDVKM. The germline V and J ends were trimmed by 6 bases and 5 bases, with 10 bases remaining between them. This CDR3 contains 12 residues. CDR3 nucleotide sequence: TGTGCCAGCAGATTCGGGGGGTATGGCTACACCTTC. Residues: CASRFGGYGYTF.

CDR3 bases: TGTGCCACCAGCAGCTCGGGGCTAGCGGGCAGTCCTATTAGCACAGATACGCAGTATTTT. It is translated as CATSSSGLAGSPISTDTQYF. The chain links TRBV15 to TRBJ2-3, with TRBD2 matching over 8 bases. The CDR3 length is 20 residues. The V and J ends lost 3 bases and 0 bases, in that order; junction bases with no gene match: 17. Germline V gene sequence: CDR1 LNHNV, CDR2 YYDKDF (reference sequence).

The chain couples TRBV7-8 to TRBJ2-7; no firm D call. V was trimmed by 3 bases and J by 0 bases, leaving 9 bases between them. This CDR3 comprises 14 residues. In germline, CDR1 is SGHVS, CDR2 FQNEAQ. In nucleotides, the CDR3 is TGTGCCAGCAGCTTTAGAACGGGCTCCTACGAGCAGTACTTC. Translated: CASSFRTGSYEQYF.

The chain recombines TRBV10-2 with TRBJ1-1, with D unresolved. This CDR3 is 13 amino acids long. Germline CDR1 and CDR2: WSHSY and SAAADI. Trimming pared 6 bases from V and 4 bases from J, leaving 12 bases between. CDR3 sequence: CASRRDIGTEAFF. CDR3 in DNA: TGCGCCAGCAGACGGGATATAGGCACTGAAGCTTTCTTT.